A selection of T cell receptor beta chains follows, all from one sample in a study of blood T cell repertoires in COVID-19. Sequencing was performed with immunoSEQ multiplex PCR; in TCRdb, only in-frame clones are kept and a portion is missing. This table has about 98,000 clones, approximately 72% appearing once. The specimen was peripheral blood. The receptor source for this set is a man aged 65-85 years with acute or convalescent COVID-19. Each CDR3 is given with its conserved first and last residue. The D gene is left open where the match is weak. Size values are once, few and many counts, or a class for expanded clones, and some rows have none.

TRBV6-5	TRBD1	TRBJ1-5	once	TGTGCCAGCAGTTACTCGAGCAGGGGGAGCAATCAGCCCCAGCATTTT	CASSYSSRGSNQPQHF
TRBV6-4	TRBD1	TRBJ2-3	.	TGTGCCAGCACCCAACTTGGACAGGGGTTCGATACGCAGTATTTT	CASTQLGQGFDTQYF
TRBV28	.	TRBJ1-2	.	TGTGCCAGCAGGCCTGGCACATTCTATGGCTACACCTTC	CASRPGTFYGYTF
TRBV7-6	.	TRBJ2-1	few	TGTGCCAGCAGCTTAGGGCAGGGTGATGAGCAGTTCTTC	CASSLGQGDEQFF
TRBV19	TRBD2	TRBJ2-3	.	TGTGCCAGTAGTATTGGGCTAGCGGGTTCTAGCACAGATACGCAGTATTTT	CASSIGLAGSSTDTQYF
TRBV28	TRBD2	TRBJ2-3	few	TGTGCCAGCAAACTAGCGGGTAGCACAGATACGCAGTATTTT	CASKLAGSTDTQYF
TRBV3-1/TRBV3-2	.	TRBJ2-7	.	TGTGCCAGCAGCCAAGATTTGAGTGGCGAGCAGTACTTC	CASSQDLSGEQYF
TRBV28	TRBD2	TRBJ2-7	many	TGTGCCAGCAGCCAACTAGCGGGAGCAGGCTACGAGCAGTACTTC	CASSQLAGAGYEQYF
TRBV7-9	TRBD1	TRBJ2-5	few	TGTGCCAGCAGCTTATTCGGACAGGCGGGAGAGACCCAGTACTTC	CASSLFGQAGETQYF
TRBV9	.	TRBJ1-3	few	TGTGCCAGCAGCGTAGAAGGGGCTGGAAACACCATATATTTT	CASSVEGAGNTIYF
TRBV11-2	.	TRBJ2-7	.	TGTGCCAGCAGCTTAGTTGCTGACAGATCCTACGAGCAGTACTTC	CASSLVADRSYEQYF
TRBV6-2/TRBV6-3	.	TRBJ2-7	few	TGTGCCAGCAGTTACACCGGGGTCCACGAGCAGTACTTC	CASSYTGVHEQYF
TRBV19	.	TRBJ2-3	.	TGTGCCAGTAGTATAGACAGGGGTTACACAGATACGCAGTATTTT	CASSIDRGYTDTQYF